These 9 T cell receptor beta chains were all obtained from the same sample, sequenced in a study of blood T cell repertoires in COVID-19. The table came from immunoSEQ multiplex PCR; TCRdb's copy has only in-frame clones and leaves some out. The sample lists more than 200,000 clones, approximately 86% occurring once. Sample: peripheral blood. These receptors all stem from a woman in her sixties or seventies with COVID-19, enrolled during active disease.

The V gene is TRBV30, the J gene TRBJ1-1, with 7 bases lining up with TRBD1. The germline gives CDR1 GTSNPN, CDR2 SVGIG (reference sequence). The CDR3 sequence is 13 residues long. J was trimmed by 1 base and V by 8 bases; bases with no gene match: 7. CDR3: CAGNRGPNTEAFF. The CDR3, as DNA: TGTGCCGGAAACAGGGGACCGAACACTGAAGCTTTCTTT.

The chain carries TRBV10-3 and TRBJ1-1, with D perhaps TRBD1 (5 bases). This CDR3 is 14 amino acids long. Germline V lookup: CDR1 ENHRY, CDR2 SYGVKD. V dropped 2 bases and J dropped 0 bases, with 7 bases sitting between them. CDR3 protein: CAISERGLNTEAFF. The DNA of the CDR3 is TGTGCCATCAGTGAGAGGGGTCTGAACACTGAAGCTTTCTTT.

The rearrangement links TRBV29-1 to TRBJ1-1, with D possibly matching TRBD1 (6 bases). Germline assignment: CDR1 SQVTM and CDR2 ANQGSEA. Trimming shortened V by 5 bases and J by 1 base, and 8 bases separated the two germline ends. CDR3 length equals 12 residues. CDR3 coding DNA: TGCAGCGTTCGCAGGGGGAACACTGAAGCTTTCTTT. Translating it yields CSVRRGNTEAFF.

The chain carries TRBV29-1 and TRBJ1-2; 7 nucleotides match TRBD1. The trim removed 2 bases at V and 4 bases at J, leaving 10 bases unmatched. This CDR3 has 15 residues. Germline CDR1 is SQVTM and CDR2 is ANQGSEA. The CDR3 coding sequence is TGCAGCGTTGAAAGGCACAGGGGTAGGGGCTATGGCTACACCTTC. Translating it yields CSVERHRGRGYGYTF.

This clone has a single count. The DNA for the CDR3 is TGTGCCAGCAGCCAAAGGTGGCTAGCGGGAGGGCCTTGGGAGGAGACCCAGTACTTC. The encoded protein is CASSQRWLAGGPWEETQYF. The V and J genes are TRBV4-2 and TRBJ2-5; TRBD2 matches 12 bases. Looked up from germline, CDR1 is LGHNA and CDR2 is YNFKEQ. The ends lost 2 bases at V and 5 bases at J; junction bases unmatched: 15. The length of the CDR3 is 19 residues.

V gene TRBV29-1 combines with J gene TRBJ1-1; D not certain. Trimming cost V 4 bases and J 3 bases, with 9 bases left between them. This CDR3 comprises 12 residues. Germline V gene sequence: CDR1 SQVTM, CDR2 ANQGSEA. This chain's CDR3 is CSVGGVDTEAFF. In DNA, the CDR3 is TGCAGCGTTGGAGGTGTCGACACTGAAGCTTTCTTT.

The chain combines TRBV18 with TRBJ2-7; D gene ambiguous. The CDR3 extends over 14 amino acids. The germline V gene has CDR1 KGHSH and CDR2 LQKENI. Trimming shortened V by 0 bases and J by 6 bases, and 12 bases separated the two germline ends. The CDR3: CASSPPGQLLEQYF. CDR3 in DNA: TGTGCCAGCTCACCACCGGGCCAGCTACTCGAGCAGTACTTC.

This chain uses TRBV7-2 with TRBJ2-7; 7 nucleotides agree with TRBD1. Germline values: CDR1 SGHTA, CDR2 FQGNSA. The V gene end was trimmed by 1 base and the J gene end by 3 bases; junction bases not matched to a gene: 0. The CDR3 consists of 13 residues. CDR3: CASSLDRGYEQYF. In DNA form, the CDR3 reads TGTGCCAGCAGCTTAGACAGGGGCTACGAGCAGTACTTC.

V is TRBV28 and J is TRBJ2-3, with 9 bases identical to TRBD2. CDR3 length: 15 residues. V lost 5 bases, J lost 0 bases, and 3 bases stayed unmatched. The germline V gene has CDR1 MDHEN and CDR2 SYDVKM. The CDR3 coding sequence is TGTGCCAGCAGTCCTAGCGGGACTAGCACAGATACGCAGTATTTT. Its protein is CASSPSGTSTDTQYF.